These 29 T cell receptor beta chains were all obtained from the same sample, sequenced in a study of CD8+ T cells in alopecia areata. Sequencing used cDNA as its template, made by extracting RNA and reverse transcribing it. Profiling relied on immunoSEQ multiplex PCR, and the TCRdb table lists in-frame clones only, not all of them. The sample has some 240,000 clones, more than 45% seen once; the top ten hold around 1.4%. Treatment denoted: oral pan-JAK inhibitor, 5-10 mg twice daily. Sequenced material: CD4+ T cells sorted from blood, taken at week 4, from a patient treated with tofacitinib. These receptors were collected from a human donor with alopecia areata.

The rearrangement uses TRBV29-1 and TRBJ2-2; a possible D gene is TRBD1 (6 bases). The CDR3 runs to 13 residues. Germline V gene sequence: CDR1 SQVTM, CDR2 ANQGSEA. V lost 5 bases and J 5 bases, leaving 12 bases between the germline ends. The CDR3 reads CSVLTGRTGELFF. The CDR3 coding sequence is TGCAGCGTTTTGACAGGAAGGACCGGGGAGCTGTTTTTT.

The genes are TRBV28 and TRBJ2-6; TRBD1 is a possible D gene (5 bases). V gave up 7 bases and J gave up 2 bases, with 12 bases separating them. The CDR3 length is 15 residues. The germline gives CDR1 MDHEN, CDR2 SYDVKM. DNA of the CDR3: TGTGCCAGCAAGGGGAAAATCGCTGGGGCCAACGTCCTGACTTTC. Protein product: CASKGKIAGANVLTF.

The CDR3 loop is CASSESRVWAEAFF. The CDR3 DNA reads TGTGCCAGCAGTGAATCCAGGGTGTGGGCTGAAGCTTTCTTT. V is TRBV25-1 and J is TRBJ1-1; TRBD1 might be the D (5 bases). This CDR3 has 14 residues. Germline CDR1 is MGHDK and CDR2 is SYGVNS. Deletions cut 1 base from V and 6 bases from J, with 12 bases between.

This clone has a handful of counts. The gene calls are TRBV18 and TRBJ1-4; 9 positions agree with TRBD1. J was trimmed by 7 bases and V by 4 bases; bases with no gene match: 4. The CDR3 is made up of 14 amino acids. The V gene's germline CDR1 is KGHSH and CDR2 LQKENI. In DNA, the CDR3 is TGTGCCAGCTCACAGGACAGGGGAGGTGAAAAACTGTTTTTT. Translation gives CASSQDRGGEKLFF.

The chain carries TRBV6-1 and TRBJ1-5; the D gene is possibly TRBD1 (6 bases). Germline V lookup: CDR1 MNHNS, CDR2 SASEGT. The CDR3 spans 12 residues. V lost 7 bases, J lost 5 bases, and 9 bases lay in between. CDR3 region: CASKPGDQPQHF. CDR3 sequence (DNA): TGTGCCAGCAAACCAGGGGATCAGCCCCAGCATTTT.

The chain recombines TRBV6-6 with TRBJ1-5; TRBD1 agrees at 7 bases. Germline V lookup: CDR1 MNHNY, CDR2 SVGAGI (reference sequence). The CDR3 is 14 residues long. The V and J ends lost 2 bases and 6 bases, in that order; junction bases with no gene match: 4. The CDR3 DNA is TGTGCCAGCAGTTACGAGGGGGCAGCTCAGCCCCAGCATTTT. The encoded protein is CASSYEGAAQPQHF.

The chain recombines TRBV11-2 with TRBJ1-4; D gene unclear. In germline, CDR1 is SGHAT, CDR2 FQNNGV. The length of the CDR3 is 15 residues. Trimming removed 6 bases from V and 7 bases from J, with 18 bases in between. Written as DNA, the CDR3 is TGTGCCAGCAGACCGTGGGTCGGAGCGGGTGAAAAACTGTTTTTT. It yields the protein CASRPWVGAGEKLFF.

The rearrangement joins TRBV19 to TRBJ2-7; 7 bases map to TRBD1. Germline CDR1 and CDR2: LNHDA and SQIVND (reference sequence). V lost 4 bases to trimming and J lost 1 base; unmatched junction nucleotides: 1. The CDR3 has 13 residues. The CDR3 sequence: CASSTDRSYEQYF. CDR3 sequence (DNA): TGTGCCAGTAGTACGGACAGGTCCTACGAGCAGTACTTC.

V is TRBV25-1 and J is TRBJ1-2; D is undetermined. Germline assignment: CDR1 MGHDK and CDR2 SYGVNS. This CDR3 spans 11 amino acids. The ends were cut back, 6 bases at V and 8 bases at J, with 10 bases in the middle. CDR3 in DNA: TGTGCCAGCAGCCTTGGGCCAGGCTACACCTTC. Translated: CASSLGPGYTF.

The CDR3: CASGNGGQGQETQYF. CDR3 DNA: TGTGCCAGCGGAAACGGGGGGCAGGGCCAAGAGACCCAGTACTTC. The V and J genes are TRBV5-6 and TRBJ2-5; D is perhaps TRBD2 (7 bases). The CDR3 is made up of 15 amino acids. Deletions cut 7 bases from V and 1 base from J, with 17 bases between. Germline-derived CDR1 and CDR2 are SGHDT and YYEEEE.

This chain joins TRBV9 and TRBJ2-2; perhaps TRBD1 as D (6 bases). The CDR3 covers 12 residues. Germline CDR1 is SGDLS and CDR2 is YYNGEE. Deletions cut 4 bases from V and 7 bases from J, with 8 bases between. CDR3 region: CASSQGFGELFF. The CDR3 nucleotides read TGTGCCAGCAGCCAGGGGTTCGGGGAGCTGTTTTTT.

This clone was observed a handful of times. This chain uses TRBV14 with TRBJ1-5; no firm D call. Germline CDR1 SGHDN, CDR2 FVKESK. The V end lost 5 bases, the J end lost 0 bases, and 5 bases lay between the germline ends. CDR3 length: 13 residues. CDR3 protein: CASSGGSNQPQHF. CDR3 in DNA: TGTGCCAGCAGCGGAGGTAGCAATCAGCCCCAGCATTTT.

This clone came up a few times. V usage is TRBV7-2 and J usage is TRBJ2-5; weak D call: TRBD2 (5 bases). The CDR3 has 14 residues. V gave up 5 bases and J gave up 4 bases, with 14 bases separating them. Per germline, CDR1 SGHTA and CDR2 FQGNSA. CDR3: CASSPVSSGETQYF. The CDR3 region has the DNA TGTGCCAGCAGCCCGGTTTCAAGCGGAGAGACCCAGTACTTC.

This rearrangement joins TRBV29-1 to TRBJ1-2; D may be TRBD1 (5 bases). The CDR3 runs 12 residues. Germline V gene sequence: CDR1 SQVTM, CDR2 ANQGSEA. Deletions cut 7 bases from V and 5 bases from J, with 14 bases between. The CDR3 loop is CSAATAQYGYTF. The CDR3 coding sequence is TGCAGCGCCGCGACAGCTCAGTATGGCTACACCTTC.

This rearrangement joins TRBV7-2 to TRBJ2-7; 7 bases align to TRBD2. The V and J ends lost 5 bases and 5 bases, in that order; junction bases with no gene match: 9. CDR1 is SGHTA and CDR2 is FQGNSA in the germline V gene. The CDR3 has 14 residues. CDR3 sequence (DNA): TGTGCCAGCAGCACCGGGAGGATTCCGAACGAGCAGTACTTC. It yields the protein CASSTGRIPNEQYF.

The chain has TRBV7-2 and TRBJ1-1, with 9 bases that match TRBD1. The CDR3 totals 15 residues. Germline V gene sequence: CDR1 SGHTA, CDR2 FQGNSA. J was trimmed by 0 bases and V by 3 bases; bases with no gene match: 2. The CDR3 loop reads CASSFTGGMNTEAFF. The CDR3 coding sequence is TGTGCCAGCAGCTTTACAGGGGGCATGAACACTGAAGCTTTCTTT.

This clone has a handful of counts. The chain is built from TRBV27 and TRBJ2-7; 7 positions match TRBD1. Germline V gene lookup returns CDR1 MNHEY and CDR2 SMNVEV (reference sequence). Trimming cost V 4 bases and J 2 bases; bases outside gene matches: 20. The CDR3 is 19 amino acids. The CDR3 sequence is CASSSNLLRTGNRTYEQYF. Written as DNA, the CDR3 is TGTGCCAGCAGTTCGAATCTTCTCCGGACAGGTAATCGCACCTACGAGCAGTACTTC.

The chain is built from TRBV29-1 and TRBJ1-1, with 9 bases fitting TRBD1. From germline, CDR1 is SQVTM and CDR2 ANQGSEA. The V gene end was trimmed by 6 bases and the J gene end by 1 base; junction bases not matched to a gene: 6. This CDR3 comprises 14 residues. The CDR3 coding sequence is TGCAGCGTGGGACAGGGTGTCGGGAACACTGAAGCTTTCTTT. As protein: CSVGQGVGNTEAFF.

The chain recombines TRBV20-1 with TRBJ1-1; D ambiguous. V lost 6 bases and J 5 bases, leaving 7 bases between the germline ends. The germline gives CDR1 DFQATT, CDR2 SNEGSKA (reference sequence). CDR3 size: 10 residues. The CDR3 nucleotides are TGCAGTGCCTTAGGTACTGAAGCTTTCTTT. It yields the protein CSALGTEAFF.

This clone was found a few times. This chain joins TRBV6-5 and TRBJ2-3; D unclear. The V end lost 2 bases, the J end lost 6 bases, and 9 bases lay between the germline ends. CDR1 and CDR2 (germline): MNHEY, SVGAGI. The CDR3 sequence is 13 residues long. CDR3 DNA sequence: TGTGCCAGCAGTTACCTGACTGGGGATACGCAGTATTTT. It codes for CASSYLTGDTQYF.

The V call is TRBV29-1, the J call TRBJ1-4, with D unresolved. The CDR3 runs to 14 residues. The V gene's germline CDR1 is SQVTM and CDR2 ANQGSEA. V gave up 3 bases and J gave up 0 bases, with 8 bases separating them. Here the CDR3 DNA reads TGCAGCGTTGATGCGGGAACAACTAATGAAAAACTGTTTTTT. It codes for CSVDAGTTNEKLFF.

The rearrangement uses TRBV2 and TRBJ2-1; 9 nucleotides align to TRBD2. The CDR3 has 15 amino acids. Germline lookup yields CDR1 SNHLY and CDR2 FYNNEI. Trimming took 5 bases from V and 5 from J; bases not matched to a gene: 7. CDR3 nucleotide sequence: TGTGCCAGCAGTAGGGGACTAGCACCAAACAATGAGCAGTTCTTC. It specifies CASSRGLAPNNEQFF.

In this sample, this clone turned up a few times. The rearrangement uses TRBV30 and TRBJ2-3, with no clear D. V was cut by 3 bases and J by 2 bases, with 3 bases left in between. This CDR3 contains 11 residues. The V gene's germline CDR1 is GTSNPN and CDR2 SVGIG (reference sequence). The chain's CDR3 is CAWRATDTQYF. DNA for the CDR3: TGTGCCTGGAGGGCCACAGATACGCAGTATTTT.

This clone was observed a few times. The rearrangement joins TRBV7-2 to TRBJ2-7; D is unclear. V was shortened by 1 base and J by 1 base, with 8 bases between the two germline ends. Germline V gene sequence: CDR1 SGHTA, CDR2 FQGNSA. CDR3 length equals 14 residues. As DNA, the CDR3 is TGTGCCAGCAGCTTAGATGACGGATCCTACGAGCAGTACTTC. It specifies CASSLDDGSYEQYF.

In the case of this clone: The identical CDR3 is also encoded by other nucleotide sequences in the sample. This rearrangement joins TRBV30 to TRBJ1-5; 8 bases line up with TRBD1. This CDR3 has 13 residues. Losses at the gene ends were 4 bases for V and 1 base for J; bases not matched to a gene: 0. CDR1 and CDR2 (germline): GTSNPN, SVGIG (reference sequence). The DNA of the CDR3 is TGTGCCTGGACAGGGGGCAGCAATCAGCCCCAGCATTTT. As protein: CAWTGGSNQPQHF. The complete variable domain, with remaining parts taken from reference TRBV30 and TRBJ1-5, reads SQTIHQWPATLVQPVGSPLSLECTVEGTSNPNLYWYRQAAGRGLQLLFYSVGIGQISSEVPQNLSASRPQDRQFILSSKKLLLSDSGFYLCAWTGGSNQPQHFGDGTRLSIL.

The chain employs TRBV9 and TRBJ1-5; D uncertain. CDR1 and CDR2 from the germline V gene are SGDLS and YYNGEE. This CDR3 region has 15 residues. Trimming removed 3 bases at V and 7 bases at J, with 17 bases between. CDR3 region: CASSAQGRPWQPQHF. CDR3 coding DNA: TGTGCCAGCAGCGCCCAAGGACGGCCTTGGCAGCCCCAGCATTTT.

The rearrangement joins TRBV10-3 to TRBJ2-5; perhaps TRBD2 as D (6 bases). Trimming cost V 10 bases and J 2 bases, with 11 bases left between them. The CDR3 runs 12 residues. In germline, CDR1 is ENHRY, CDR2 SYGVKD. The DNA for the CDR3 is TGTGCCACCCAGCGGGCTCAAGAGACCCAGTACTTC. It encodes CATQRAQETQYF.

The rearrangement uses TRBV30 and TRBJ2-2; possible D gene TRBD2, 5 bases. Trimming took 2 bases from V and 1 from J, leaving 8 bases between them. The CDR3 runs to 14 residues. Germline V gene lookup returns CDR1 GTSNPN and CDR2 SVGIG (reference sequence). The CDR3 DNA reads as TGTGCCTGGAGTACGGGGAGGAACACCGGGGAGCTGTTTTTT. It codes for CAWSTGRNTGELFF.

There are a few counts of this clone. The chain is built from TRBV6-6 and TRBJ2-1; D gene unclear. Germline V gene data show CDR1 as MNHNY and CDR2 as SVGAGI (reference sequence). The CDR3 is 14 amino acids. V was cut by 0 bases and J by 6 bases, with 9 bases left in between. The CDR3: CASSYSTGVNEQFF. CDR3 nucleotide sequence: TGTGCCAGCAGTTACTCGACTGGGGTCAATGAGCAGTTCTTC.